Each of the 15 T cell receptor beta chains below was sequenced from the same sample in a study of siplizumab effects on memory and regulatory T cells. The table came from immunoSEQ multiplex PCR; TCRdb's copy has only in-frame clones and leaves some out. The sample includes about 110,000 clones, around 92% seen only once; the top ten take approximately 0.75%. The sequenced sample was Tregs sorted from blood. All receptors come from a human donor in good health.

The rearrangement uses TRBV14 and TRBJ1-2; no firm D call. Trimming removed 0 bases at V and 5 bases at J, with 10 bases between. The germline V gene has CDR1 SGHDN and CDR2 FVKESK. The CDR3 contains 14 residues. CDR3 protein: CASSQEPQIYGYTF. The CDR3 region has the DNA TGTGCCAGCAGCCAAGAACCCCAAATATATGGCTACACCTTC. Together with reference TRBV14 and TRBJ1-2, the CDR3 gives the full variable domain: EAGVTQFPSHSVIEKGQTVTLRCDPISGHDNLYWYRRVMGKEIKFLLHFVKESKQDESGMPNNRFLAERTGGTYSTLKVQPAELEDSGVYFCASSQEPQIYGYTFGSGTRLTVV.

This sequence joins TRBV5-1 and TRBJ1-3; D is ambiguous. CDR1 is SGHRS and CDR2 is YFSETQ in the germline V gene. The CDR3 is made up of 13 amino acids. Trimming removed 5 bases from V and 1 base from J, with 7 bases in between. CDR3 region: CASSRSSGNTIYF. CDR3 sequence (DNA): TGCGCCAGCAGTCGAAGTTCTGGAAACACCATATATTTT.

The chain recombines TRBV27 with TRBJ2-7, with 7 bases that match TRBD1. V was clipped by 6 bases and J by 6 bases; unmatched bases: 17. This CDR3 has 16 residues. Germline CDR1 reads MNHEY; CDR2 reads SMNVEV (reference sequence). CDR3 sequence: CASRHKTGTATLEQYF. CDR3 bases: TGTGCCAGCAGACACAAGACCGGGACAGCGACTCTCGAGCAGTACTTC.

This chain connects TRBV5-5 to TRBJ1-5, with D unresolved. The CDR3 extends over 14 amino acids. V lost 1 base and J lost 4, with 9 bases in between. Germline-derived CDR1 and CDR2 are SGHKS and YYEKEE (reference sequence). The CDR3 loop is CASSLSAENQPQHF. The CDR3 nucleotides are TGTGCCAGCAGCTTGTCGGCCGAAAATCAGCCCCAGCATTTT.

V and J are TRBV7-8 and TRBJ2-7; tentatively, D is TRBD1 (6 bases). With 5 bases removed from V and 6 bases from J, the gap between germline ends came to 20 bases. The CDR3 is 15 amino acids. Per the germline V gene, CDR1 is SGHVS and CDR2 is FQNEAQ. The CDR3 nucleotides read TGTGCCAGCAGCGAGAAAACAGGGTTCCAGTTCGAGCAGTACTTC. Amino acids: CASSEKTGFQFEQYF.

The CDR3 is CASSYPKFQQYF. Here the CDR3 DNA reads TGTGCCAGCAGTTACCCGAAATTTCAGCAGTACTTC. V is TRBV6-5 and J is TRBJ2-7; D not resolved. Trimming took off 2 bases at V and 8 bases at J, with 10 bases between the two ends. The CDR3 contains 12 residues. Germline-derived CDR1 and CDR2 are MNHEY and SVGAGI.

The chain couples TRBV23-1 to TRBJ2-7; D is unresolved. TRBV23-1 is placed among ORFs of uncertain function. Between the trimmed V and J ends, which lost 0 bases and 0 bases, there was a span of 15 bases. The CDR3 has 17 amino acids. The CDR3 protein is CASSQSGESQSSYEQYF. CDR3 sequence (DNA): TGCGCCAGCAGTCAATCGGGCGAATCCCAGAGCTCCTACGAGCAGTACTTC.

The chain is built from TRBV7-8 and TRBJ2-5; either TRBD1 or TRBD2 may fit D (5 bases each). CDR3 length equals 15 residues. CDR1 and CDR2 (germline): SGHVS, FQNEAQ. V lost 1 base and J lost 9, with 18 bases in between. The CDR3 DNA is TGTGCCAGCAGCTTAGAGCAGGGACGCCTTTGGTCCCAGTACTTC. This codes for CASSLEQGRLWSQYF.

V usage is TRBV7-9 and J usage is TRBJ2-2; D not resolved. The CDR3 consists of 14 residues. From germline, CDR1 is SEHNR and CDR2 FQNEAQ (reference sequence). V gave up 6 bases and J gave up 3 bases, with 11 bases separating them. The CDR3 nucleotides are TGTGCCAGCAGACCGAACCTGGACACCGGGGAGCTGTTTTTT. This codes for CASRPNLDTGELFF.

The chain is built from TRBV19 and TRBJ2-5; 12 nucleotides align to TRBD1. The trim removed 5 bases at V and 4 bases at J, leaving 5 bases unmatched. The V gene's germline CDR1 is LNHDA and CDR2 SQIVND (reference sequence). The CDR3 is made up of 15 amino acids. CDR3: CASSPGDRGRETQYF. The CDR3 nucleotides read TGTGCCAGTAGTCCCGGGGACAGGGGGCGAGAGACCCAGTACTTC.

This clone appeared a single time. Its ends do not fully match the called genes, so a read error is possible. The chain recombines TRBV7-7 with TRBJ2-7; D unclear. Germline-derived CDR1 and CDR2 are SSHAT and FNYEAQ (reference sequence). There are 13 residues in the CDR3. In DNA, the CDR3 is TGTGCTAGCAGCTTCTCTAACTCCTACGAGCAGTACTTC. Residues: CASSFSNSYEQYF.

The rearrangement links TRBV18 to TRBJ2-5, with D possibly TRBD2 on 6 matching bases. V was clipped by 3 bases and J by 4 bases, with 15 bases between them. CDR1 and CDR2 from the germline V gene are KGHSH and LQKENI. The length of the CDR3 is 15 residues. CDR3 residues: CASSPLWRGLETQYF. In DNA, the CDR3 is TGTGCCAGCTCACCTCTGTGGCGGGGTTTAGAGACCCAGTACTTC.

The rearrangement joins TRBV6-5 to TRBJ2-7, with 9 nucleotides matching TRBD1. In germline, CDR1 is MNHEY, CDR2 SVGAGI. The CDR3 totals 15 residues. V lost 2 bases and J lost 3; bases outside the gene matches: 5. The CDR3 coding sequence is TGTGCCAGCAGTTACGCCGGGACAGGGAACTACGAGCAGTACTTC. Its protein is CASSYAGTGNYEQYF.

The chain joins TRBV6-5 to TRBJ1-2; tentatively, D is TRBD1 (5 bases). Per the germline V gene, CDR1 is MNHEY and CDR2 is SVGAGI. The ends were cut back, 3 bases at V and 2 bases at J, with 10 bases in the middle. The CDR3 runs to 14 residues. The CDR3 DNA reads as TGTGCCAGCAGTTATCAGGGACTGAACTATGGCTACACCTTC. This gives the protein CASSYQGLNYGYTF.

This clone was counted a few times. V usage is TRBV6-5 and J usage is TRBJ2-7; D is uncertain. Germline-derived CDR1 and CDR2 are MNHEY and SVGAGI. The CDR3 is made up of 11 amino acids. V lost 3 bases and J lost 3, with 3 bases in between. The CDR3 DNA follows: TGTGCCAGCAGTTATCTCTACGAGCAGTACTTC. Its protein product is CASSYLYEQYF.